These T cell receptor beta chains were read from a single sample in a study of PD-1 blockade in classical Hodgkin lymphoma. Clones were sequenced by immunoSEQ multiplex PCR, and TCRdb holds only the in-frame ones, with some missing. The sample has around 19,000 clones, around 80% seen once. The sample here was peripheral blood mononuclear cells (PBMCs), taken before the second cycle of nivolumab. All receptors come from a human donor with classical Hodgkin lymphoma. CDR3s include the opening cysteine and the closing phenylalanine or tryptophan. Fields, in order: clone size, J gene, D gene, V gene, CDR3 protein, CDR3 DNA. D genes are given only for firm matches. Clone size appears in some rows only: once, few, many, or a class for an expanded clone.

>-|TRBJ2-1|-|TRBV29-1
CSVHNPRSSYNEQFF
TGCAGCGTTCATAACCCGAGAAGCTCCTACAATGAGCAGTTCTTC
>few|TRBJ1-1|-|TRBV7-2
CASSLGPGVVAFF
TGTGCCAGCAGCTTAGGGCCAGGGGTTGTTGCTTTCTTT
>-|TRBJ1-2|-|TRBV6-6
CASSLSGENYGYTF
TGTGCCAGCAGTCTGTCAGGGGAGAACTATGGCTACACCTTC
>-|TRBJ2-5|-|TRBV28
CASSETRETQYF
TGTGCCAGCAGCGAGACCCGGGAGACCCAGTACTTC
>-|TRBJ1-6|-|TRBV15
CATTTTGSNSPLHF
TGTGCCACCACCACGACAGGATCCAATTCACCCCTCCACTTT
>-|TRBJ1-3|-|TRBV4-1
CASSLNREGNTIYF
TGCGCCAGCAGCCTAAACAGGGAAGGAAACACCATATATTTT
>few|TRBJ1-1|-|TRBV7-9
CASSLAIGYTEAFF
TGTGCCAGCAGCTTAGCGATAGGGTACACTGAAGCTTTCTTT
>-|TRBJ2-3|TRBD2|TRBV2
CASPYPGLAPTDTQYF
TGTGCCAGCCCTTACCCGGGACTAGCTCCCACAGATACGCAGTATTTT
>-|TRBJ1-2|-|TRBV9
CASSVVTGDPNYGYTF
TGTGCCAGCAGCGTAGTGACCGGGGACCCTAACTATGGCTACACCTTC
>-|TRBJ2-1|-|TRBV6-1
CASGVEGRYEQFF
TGTGCCAGCGGAGTAGAGGGGAGGTATGAGCAGTTCTTC
>-|TRBJ2-1|TRBD1|TRBV4-3
CASSQDGGQGLYNEQFF
TGCGCCAGCAGCCAAGATGGGGGACAGGGGCTCTACAATGAGCAGTTCTTC
>-|TRBJ2-2|-|TRBV5-1
CASSSSGSGELFF
TGCGCCAGCAGCAGTTCAGGGTCCGGGGAGCTGTTTTTT
>-|TRBJ1-3|-|TRBV5-1
CASSLGAGSGNTIYF
TGCGCCAGCAGCTTGGGGGCAGGCTCTGGAAACACCATATATTTT
>-|TRBJ1-2|TRBD1|TRBV30
CAWRDRGWNYGYTF
TGTGCCTGGAGGGACAGGGGGTGGAACTATGGCTACACCTTC
>-|TRBJ1-1|TRBD1|TRBV9
CASSYRGSMNTEAFF
TGTGCCAGCAGTTACAGGGGCTCAATGAACACTGAAGCTTTCTTT
>-|TRBJ2-1|-|TRBV21-1
CARGESYNEQFF
TGTGCCAGAGGCGAAAGCTACAATGAGCAGTTCTTC
>once|TRBJ1-5|-|TRBV10-3
CAISESGRPLQPQHF
TGTGCCATCAGTGAGTCAGGACGCCCCCTTCAGCCCCAGCATTTT
>few|TRBJ1-1|-|TRBV2
CASSEAFF
TGTGCCAGCAGTGAAGCTTTCTTT
>-|TRBJ1-4|-|TRBV20-1
CSAPKEEKLFF
TGCAGTGCACCAAAGGAGGAAAAACTGTTTTTT
>-|TRBJ2-3|-|TRBV7-3
CASSPGSTDTQYF
TGTGCCAGCAGCCCGGGCAGCACAGATACGCAGTATTTT
>once|TRBJ2-5|-|TRBV10-3
CAITEPGLETQYF
TGTGCCATCACCGAACCGGGACTAGAGACCCAGTACTTC
>few|TRBJ2-7|TRBD2|TRBV7-6
CASSEGGTGGPYEQYF
TGTGCCAGCAGCGAGGGGGGGACGGGAGGGCCCTACGAGCAGTACTTC
>-|TRBJ1-4|-|TRBV25-1
CASSDWTGPGKSNEKLFF
TGTGCCAGCAGTGACTGGACGGGGCCGGGGAAATCTAATGAAAAACTGTTTTTT
>-|TRBJ2-7|TRBD2|TRBV4-3
CASSQVGSGSYEQYF
TGCGCCAGCAGCCAAGTTGGTAGCGGGAGCTACGAGCAGTACTTC
>-|TRBJ2-7|-|TRBV7-9
CASSLVGTAEQYF
TGTGCCAGCAGCTTAGTCGGGACGGCTGAGCAGTACTTC
>-|TRBJ2-7|-|TRBV11-2
CASSLDGGRAGEQYF
TGTGCCAGCAGCTTAGATGGTGGAAGGGCGGGGGAGCAGTACTTC
>-|TRBJ2-7|TRBD1|TRBV25-1
CASSDSDRFSEQYF
TGTGCCAGCAGTGACTCGGACAGGTTTTCCGAGCAGTACTTC
>-|TRBJ1-1|-|TRBV10-3
CAITRQDNTEAFF
TGTGCCATCACGAGGCAGGACAACACTGAAGCTTTCTTT
>-|TRBJ1-5|-|TRBV27
CASSLLSGNQPQHF
TGTGCCAGCAGTTTACTGTCGGGCAATCAGCCCCAGCATTTT
>-|TRBJ1-4|-|TRBV29-1
CSVEGLWGAEKLFF
TGCAGCGTTGAAGGTTTGTGGGGGGCTGAAAAACTGTTTTTT
>-|TRBJ2-7|TRBD1|TRBV11-3
CASSLNDRGAYEQYF
TGTGCCAGCAGCTTAAACGACAGGGGTGCCTACGAGCAGTACTTC
>once|TRBJ1-5|TRBD1|TRBV6-5
CASSSGQGTYQPQHF
TGTGCCAGCAGTTCGGGACAGGGTACCTATCAGCCCCAGCATTTT
>-|TRBJ1-2|-|TRBV6-1
CASSEGGRDYGYTF
TGTGCCAGCAGTGAAGGAGGGAGGGACTATGGCTACACCTTC
>-|TRBJ2-4|-|TRBV6-6
CASSSGLAKNIQYF
TGTGCCAGCAGTTCGGGCCTAGCCAAAAACATTCAGTACTTC
>-|TRBJ1-2|-|TRBV5-4
CASSPGYGYTF
TGTGCCAGCAGCCCAGGATATGGCTACACCTTC
>medium-sized|TRBJ1-2|-|TRBV19
CASTRDNYGYTF
TGTGCCAGTACGAGGGATAACTATGGCTACACCTTC
>once|TRBJ1-6|-|TRBV5-1
CASSPETASSYNSPLHF
TGCGCCAGCAGCCCGGAGACCGCGAGCTCCTATAATTCACCCCTCCACTTT
>-|TRBJ1-2|-|TRBV11-2
CASSLEGVNYGYTF
TGTGCCAGCAGCTTAGAGGGGGTTAACTATGGCTACACCTTC
>-|TRBJ2-1|-|TRBV9
CASSSRPLVDNEQFF
TGTGCCAGCAGCTCCCGACCGTTAGTCGACAATGAGCAGTTCTTC
>-|TRBJ2-7|-|TRBV6-1
CASSEALVGSYVSEQYF
TGTGCCAGCAGTGAAGCGCTGGTTGGTAGTTACGTGTCCGAGCAGTACTTC
>once|TRBJ1-1|-|TRBV11-3
CASSLGIDSKAFF
TGTGCCAGCAGCTTAGGCATCGATAGTAAGGCTTTCTTT
>-|TRBJ2-1|-|TRBV27
CASSFEGLSYNEQFF
TGTGCCAGCAGTTTTGAGGGGCTATCCTACAATGAGCAGTTCTTC